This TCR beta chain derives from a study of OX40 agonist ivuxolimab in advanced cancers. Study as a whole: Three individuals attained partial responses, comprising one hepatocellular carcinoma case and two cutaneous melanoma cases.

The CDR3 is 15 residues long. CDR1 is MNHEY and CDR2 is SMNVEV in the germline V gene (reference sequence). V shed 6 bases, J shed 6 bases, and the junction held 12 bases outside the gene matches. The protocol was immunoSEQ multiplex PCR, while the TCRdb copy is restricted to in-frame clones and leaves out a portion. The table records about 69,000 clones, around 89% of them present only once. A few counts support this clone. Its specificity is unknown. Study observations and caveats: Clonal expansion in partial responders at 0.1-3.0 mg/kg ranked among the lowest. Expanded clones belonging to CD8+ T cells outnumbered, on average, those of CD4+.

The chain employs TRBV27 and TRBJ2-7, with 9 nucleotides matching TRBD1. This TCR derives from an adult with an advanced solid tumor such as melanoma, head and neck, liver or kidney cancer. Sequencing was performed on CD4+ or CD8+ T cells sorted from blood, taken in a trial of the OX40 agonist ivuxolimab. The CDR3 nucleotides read TGTGCCAGCAGCCTGCTGGGACAGGGATTCCGCGAGCAGTACTTC. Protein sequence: CASSLLGQGFREQYF.